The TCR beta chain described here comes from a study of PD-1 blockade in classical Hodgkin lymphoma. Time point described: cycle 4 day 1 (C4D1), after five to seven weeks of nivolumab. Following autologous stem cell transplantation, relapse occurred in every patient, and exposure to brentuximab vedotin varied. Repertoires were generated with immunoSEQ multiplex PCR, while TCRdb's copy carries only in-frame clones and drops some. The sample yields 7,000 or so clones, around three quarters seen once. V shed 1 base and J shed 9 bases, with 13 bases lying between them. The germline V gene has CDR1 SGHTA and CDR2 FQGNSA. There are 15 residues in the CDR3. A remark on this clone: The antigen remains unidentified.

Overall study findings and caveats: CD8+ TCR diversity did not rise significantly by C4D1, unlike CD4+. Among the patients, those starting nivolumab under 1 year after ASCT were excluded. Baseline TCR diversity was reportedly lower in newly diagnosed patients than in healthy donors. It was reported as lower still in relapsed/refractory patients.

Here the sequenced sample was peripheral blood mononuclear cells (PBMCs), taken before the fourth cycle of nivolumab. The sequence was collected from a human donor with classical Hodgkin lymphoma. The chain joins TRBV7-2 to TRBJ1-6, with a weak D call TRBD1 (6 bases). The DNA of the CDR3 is TGTGCCAGCAGCTTAGGGGGGGGCGAAGGTTCACCCCTCCACTTT. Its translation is CASSLGGGEGSPLHF.